This TCR beta chain was identified in a study of identical twins. General study findings and limits: Twin sharing of out-of-frame TCR alpha was underestimated by models in monozygotic pairs. Twin-shared out-of-frame alpha sequences showed excess low generation probability.

This clonotype was seen ten or more times. Its antigen is undetermined. Template switching created a universal primer site, and the cDNA included unique molecular identifiers. Via MiXCR, TCRdb re-called the 5' RACE reads, giving one row per CDR3 protein. The table records around 1.7 million distinct CDR3 sequences, around a third of them present only once. V was shortened by 5 bases and J by 5 bases, with 13 bases between the two germline ends. Germline V gene lookup returns CDR1 SQVTM and CDR2 ANQGSEA. CDR3 size: 12 residues. Input material: cord blood. The origin of this receptor is a newborn girl in good health. V usage is TRBV29-1 and J usage is TRBJ2-7; D not resolved. The CDR3 region is CSVPGPLDEQYF. The CDR3 nucleotides read TGCAGCGTTCCCGGGCCTCTTGACGAGCAGTACTTC.